This TCR beta chain was observed in a study of spatial heterogeneity in lung cancer. Study background: The mean occurrence of each unique TCR and UMI combination in raw reads exceeded ten.

Noted time point: sample taken at primary tumor resection. 72 TRACERx patients with early, untreated non-small cell lung cancer donated samples. Unsorted whole RNA of tumor, nontumor lung or frozen PBMC was sequenced. CDR1 is SQVTM, CDR2 ANQGSEA, per germline. The CDR3 has 14 amino acids. V gave up 5 bases and J gave up 4 bases, with 15 bases separating them. TCRdb re-called the 5' RACE reads through MiXCR, storing one row per CDR3 protein. Here the sample spans some 21,000 distinct CDR3 sequences, around 3.2% being singletons. Study-level results: At tumor resection, ubiquitous expanded TCRs were detected in blood more often than later.

Remarks on this clonotype: Its cognate antigen is unknown.

The material was PBMCs, obtained at surgery. The receptor was isolated from a female donor with early-stage non-small cell lung cancer. This rearrangement joins TRBV29-1 to TRBJ1-5, with D possibly matching TRBD1 (6 bases). The CDR3 nucleotides are TGCAGCGTTCATGCCCCGACAGGAAATCAGCCCCAGCATTTT. Protein: CSVHAPTGNQPQHF. The full variable domain, completed using reference TRBV29-1 and TRBJ1-5, is SAVISQKPSRDICQRGTSLTIQCQVDSQVTMMFWYRQQPGQSLTLIATANQGSEATYESGFVIDKFPISRPNLTFSTLTVSNMSPEDSSIYLCSVHAPTGNQPQHFGDGTRLSIL.